A selection of T cell receptor beta chains follows, all from one sample in a study of post-analysis software for immune sequencing data. TCRdb redid the calling of the PCR reads with MiXCR, one entry per CDR3 protein. The sample includes around 700,000 distinct CDR3 sequences, 55% to 70% seen only once; the top ten take about 11%. The specimen was blood. These receptors were taken from a girl between 2 and 10 years old with multiple sclerosis. The CDR3 runs from the conserved cysteine through the conserved F or W. Fields, in order: J gene, D gene, V gene, clone size, CDR3 DNA, CDR3 protein. A D gene is named only where the DNA matches it firmly. Part of the rows lack a size; the others show once, few, many or a class for expanded clones.

TRBJ2-1 | - | TRBV29-1 | - | TGCAGCCAGAGGTCTCTAGGGTCTAGCTCCTACAATGAGCAGTTCTTC | CSQRSLGSSSYNEQFF
TRBJ1-4 | - | TRBV20-1 | - | TGCAGTGCTAGATTCAATGAAAAACTGTTTTTT | CSARFNEKLFF
TRBJ2-3 | TRBD1 | TRBV20-1 | - | TGCAGTGCACAGCGGACAGGGACAACAGATACGCAGTATTTT | CSAQRTGTTDTQYF
TRBJ2-5 | - | TRBV20-1 | few | TGCAGTGCTAGGATTGTCGAGACTCAGTACTTC | CSARIVETQYF
TRBJ1-2 | - | TRBV20-1 | once | TGCAGTGCTAGAGACGACCAGGGCTTTGTTGGCTACACCTTC | CSARDDQGFVGYTF
TRBJ1-1 | - | TRBV5-1 | few | TGCGCCAGCAGCTTCGGGGCGAACACTGAAGCTTTCTTT | CASSFGANTEAFF
TRBJ2-1 | - | TRBV29-1 | few | TGCAGCGTTGAAGGCAGGGTCTACAATGAGCAGTTCTTC | CSVEGRVYNEQFF
TRBJ2-3 | TRBD2 | TRBV10-3 | - | TGTGCCATCAGTGGACTAGCTAGCACAGATACGCAGTATTTT | CAISGLASTDTQYF
TRBJ1-1 | TRBD1 | TRBV5-1 | - | TGCGCCAGCAGCTTGGCCCAGGGGGAGACTGAAGCTTTCTTT | CASSLAQGETEAFF
TRBJ1-1 | TRBD1 | TRBV7-9 | - | TGTGCCAGCAGCTTGCGACAGGGCGAATCTGAAGCTTTCTTT | CASSLRQGESEAFF
TRBJ2-1 | TRBD1 | TRBV20-1 | few | TGCAGTGCTAGAGACGACGGACAGGGGGCAAATGAGCAGTTCTTC | CSARDDGQGANEQFF
TRBJ2-5 | TRBD1 | TRBV20-1 | - | TGCAGTGCTAGCCCCCGGACAGGGAGAGAGACCCAGTACTTC | CSASPRTGRETQYF
TRBJ2-3 | - | TRBV13 | - | TGTGCCCGCAGCTTAGAAGTCAGAGGCACAGATACGCAGTATTTT | CARSLEVRGTDTQYF
TRBJ1-1 | - | TRBV7-2 | few | TGTGCCAGCAGCTTACGGGGGGCTGGCACTGAAGCTTTCTTT | CASSLRGAGTEAFF
TRBJ1-4 | - | TRBV15 | - | TGTGCCACCAGCAGAGATCCACAGGGCGGTGAAAAACTGTTTTTT | CATSRDPQGGEKLFF
TRBJ2-1 | TRBD1 | TRBV10-3 | - | TGTGCCACGGGGACAGGGCTTCGGGGCTCCTACAATGAGCAGTTCTTC | CATGTGLRGSYNEQFF
TRBJ2-1 | - | TRBV6-5 | - | TGTGCCAGCAGCTACCGCGCCCAAGGACGGGACATACAGGCCTACAATGAGCAGTTCTTC | CASSYRAQGRDIQAYNEQFF
TRBJ1-2 | TRBD1 | TRBV12-3/TRBV12-4 | few | TGTGCCAGCAGTTTAGTTGGGCAGGGGGACTATGGCTACACCTTC | CASSLVGQGDYGYTF
TRBJ2-5 | TRBD2 | TRBV20-1 | few | TGCAGTGCTAGAGATTCTAGCGGGGGCCTTTTACAAGAGACCCAGTACTTC | CSARDSSGGLLQETQYF
TRBJ2-3 | - | TRBV20-1 | - | TGCAGTGCTAGAACGACTGGGGATACGCAGTATTTT | CSARTTGDTQYF
TRBJ2-6 | TRBD1 | TRBV9 | once | TGTGCCAGCAGACGAACCGGGACAGCCTCTGGGGCCAACGTCCTGACTTTC | CASRRTGTASGANVLTF
TRBJ2-7 | - | TRBV5-1 | - | TGCGCCAGCAGCTTCGGTCCGGGACTCTACGAGCAGTACTTC | CASSFGPGLYEQYF
TRBJ2-4 | - | TRBV6-5 | - | TGTGCCAGCAGTTACCTGGACGGAGAAAACATTCAGTACTTC | CASSYLDGENIQYF
TRBJ1-2 | - | TRBV20-1 | - | TGCAGTGCTAGCGACAGTAATTATGGCTACACCTTC | CSASDSNYGYTF
TRBJ2-3 | TRBD1 | TRBV4-1 | once | TGCGCCAGCAGCCAAGAAGGTGGGGGGGACAGGGGTGGCACAGATACGCAGTATTTT | CASSQEGGGDRGGTDTQYF
TRBJ1-2 | - | TRBV20-1 | - | TGCAGTGCTTCACAGCCAGGGAGAGGCTACACCTTC | CSASQPGRGYTF
TRBJ2-1 | - | TRBV6-6 | - | TGTGCCAGCAGCCCCGGAGTGCCAGAGCAGTTCTTC | CASSPGVPEQFF
TRBJ1-2 | TRBD1 | TRBV6-5 | few | TGTGCCAGCAGGGTGGGACAGGGCTATGGCTACACCTTC | CASRVGQGYGYTF
TRBJ1-1 | - | TRBV5-5 | - | TGTGCCAGCAGCAAATCGACAGTTATGAACACTGAAGCTTTCTTT | CASSKSTVMNTEAFF
TRBJ1-5 | - | TRBV7-2 | - | TGTGCCAGCACTACCCTTAATCAGCCCCAGCATTTT | CASTTLNQPQHF
TRBJ2-7 | TRBD1 | TRBV13 | - | TGTGCCAGCAGCTCTGATCGGACAGGCAAACCATACGAGCAGTACTTC | CASSSDRTGKPYEQYF